The 18 T cell receptor beta chains given below trace back to one sample, sequenced in a study of shared clonotypes between healthy human individuals. Clones were read by immunoSEQ multiplex PCR, and TCRdb kept only the in-frame ones, dropping some. In the table there are hundreds of thousands of clones, roughly 96% of which are singletons. Input material: memory CD8+ T cells sorted from blood. Subset indicated: CD45RO+ cells pooled with CCR7-negative TemRA cells. The receptors originated from a man aged 25-40 years in good health.

This clone was detected once. The chain combines TRBV5-4 with TRBJ2-2; possible D gene TRBD1, 5 bases. Trimming stripped 2 bases from V and 5 bases from J, with 10 bases between. The germline gives CDR1 SGHNT, CDR2 YYREEE (reference sequence). This CDR3 region has 14 residues. For the CDR3, the DNA is TGTGCCAGCAGCTTCGAGACAGCAACCGGGGAGCTGTTTTTT. The encoded protein is CASSFETATGELFF. The whole variable domain, filled in from reference TRBV5-4 and TRBJ2-2, reads ETGVTQSPTHLIKTRGQQVTLRCSSQSGHNTVSWYQQALGQGPQFIFQYYREEENGRGNFPPRFSGLQFPNYSSELNVNALELDDSALYLCASSFETATGELFFGEGSRLTVL.

V usage is TRBV20-1 and J usage is TRBJ2-5; D possibly corresponds to TRBD1 (5 bases). The CDR3 has 11 residues. Germline V gives CDR1 DFQATT, CDR2 SNEGSKA (reference sequence). CDR3: CSIFRAETQYF. The CDR3 nucleotides read TGCAGCATTTTCAGGGCAGAGACCCAGTACTTC.

The chain joins TRBV7-2 to TRBJ2-4; 10 bases line up with TRBD2. The CDR3 runs to 16 residues. Germline loops: CDR1 SGHTA, CDR2 FQGNSA. Trimming removed 5 bases from V and 1 base from J; junction bases left unmatched: 5. CDR3 in amino acids: CASSPTSGKAKNIQYF. CDR3 in DNA: TGTGCCAGCAGCCCTACTAGCGGGAAGGCCAAAAACATTCAGTACTTC.

The J gene is TRBJ2-7, the V gene TRBV30, with D possibly matching TRBD1 (5 bases). Trimming pared 0 bases from V and 3 bases from J, leaving 12 bases between. Germline loops: CDR1 GTSNPN, CDR2 SVGIG (reference sequence). The CDR3 runs to 14 residues. CDR3: CAWSVRGYSYEQYF. The DNA for the CDR3 is TGTGCCTGGAGTGTAAGGGGATACAGCTACGAGCAGTACTTC.

The genes are TRBV6-1 and TRBJ2-5, with TRBD1 matching 8 bases. The V gene end was trimmed by 3 bases and the J gene end by 5 bases; junction bases not matched to a gene: 2. Germline V lookup: CDR1 MNHNS, CDR2 SASEGT. CDR3 size: 13 residues. CDR3 in amino acids: CASSEDRAETQYF. DNA for the CDR3: TGTGCCAGCAGTGAGGACAGGGCTGAGACCCAGTACTTC.

The chain combines TRBV2 with TRBJ2-2, with D perhaps assigned TRBD1 or TRBD2 (5 bases each). This CDR3 contains 15 residues. Germline V gene lookup returns CDR1 SNHLY and CDR2 FYNNEI. The V end was cut by 6 bases, the J end by 2 bases, with 13 bases between. This chain's CDR3 is CASRDVGGNTGELFF. For the CDR3, the DNA is TGTGCCAGCAGGGACGTTGGGGGTAACACCGGGGAGCTGTTTTTT. Filled out from reference TRBV2 and TRBJ2-2, the complete variable domain reads EPEVTQTPSHQVTQMGQEVILRCVPISNHLYFYWYRQILGQKVEFLVSFYNNEISEKSEIFDDQFSVERPDGSNFTLKIRSTKLEDSAMYFCASRDVGGNTGELFFGEGSRLTVL.

V is TRBV6-1 and J is TRBJ2-2, with D uncertain. Germline V CDR1 and CDR2: MNHNS, SASEGT. V was clipped by 5 bases and J by 3 bases, with 10 bases between them. The CDR3 runs to 14 residues. The CDR3 DNA reads TGTGCCAGCAGTCCACCCCGGGACACCGGGGAGCTGTTTTTT. Protein product: CASSPPRDTGELFF.

The chain is built from TRBV4-1 and TRBJ2-4; 11 bases agree with TRBD2. V was pared by 1 base and J by 12 bases, with 2 bases of the junction left unmatched. The length of the CDR3 is 13 residues. Germline V CDR1 and CDR2: MGHRA, YSYEKL. The DNA of the CDR3 is TGCGCCAGCAGCCAAGGAGGACTAGCGGGTCAGTACTTC. Residues: CASSQGGLAGQYF.

The rearrangement uses TRBV4-2 and TRBJ2-1; 9 bases agree with TRBD2. The CDR3 totals 15 residues. Germline trimming cut 1 base from V and 4 bases from J; bases unmatched to any gene: 2. CDR1 is LGHNA, CDR2 YNFKEQ, per germline. This CDR3 is CASSQGAGGYNEQFF. CDR3 nucleotide sequence: TGTGCCAGCAGCCAAGGAGCGGGAGGTTACAATGAGCAGTTCTTC.

The chain couples TRBV11-2 to TRBJ2-2; D is tentatively TRBD1 or TRBD2 (5 bases each). The CDR3 has 16 amino acids. V dropped 6 bases and J dropped 0 bases, with 14 bases sitting between them. The germline V gene encodes CDR1 SGHAT and CDR2 FQNNGV. This CDR3 reads CASRLWGRANTGELFF. The DNA for the CDR3 is TGTGCCAGCAGACTCTGGGGGAGAGCGAACACCGGGGAGCTGTTTTTT.

This sequence joins TRBV28 and TRBJ1-5; D unclear. Between the trimmed V and J ends, which lost 8 bases and 0 bases, there was a span of 14 bases. Germline lookup yields CDR1 MDHEN and CDR2 SYDVKM. CDR3 length equals 15 residues. The DNA of the CDR3 is TGTGCCAGCTCGGACGTGAGGAATAGCAATCAGCCCCAGCATTTT. Residues: CASSDVRNSNQPQHF.

V is TRBV5-1 and J is TRBJ2-7; D gene uncertain. V lost 0 bases and J 6 bases, leaving 19 bases between the germline ends. This CDR3 comprises 16 residues. Germline CDR1 SGHRS, CDR2 YFSETQ. The CDR3 DNA is TGCGCCAGCAGCTTGGCGGAGAAGAAAGGGTGGATCGAGCAGTACTTC. It encodes CASSLAEKKGWIEQYF.

V gene TRBV6-1 combines with J gene TRBJ1-2; a possible D gene is TRBD1 (5 bases). The CDR3 is 14 amino acids. Germline V gives CDR1 MNHNS, CDR2 SASEGT. V lost 6 bases and J lost 8, with 19 bases in between. As DNA, the CDR3 is TGTGCCAGCAGGGAGTCCAGGGTGCGGGTGGGCTACACCTTC. As protein: CASRESRVRVGYTF.

The CDR3: CASSLSGLPTNEKLFF. In DNA, the CDR3 is TGCGCCAGCAGCCTCTCAGGCCTACCAACTAATGAAAAACTGTTTTTT. The chain recombines TRBV4-1 with TRBJ1-4; D ambiguous. V shed 4 bases and J shed 0 bases, with 12 bases lying between them. CDR1 MGHRA and CDR2 YSYEKL come from the germline V gene. The CDR3 runs to 16 residues.

The chain carries TRBV5-1 and TRBJ2-7; tentatively, D is TRBD1 or TRBD2 (5 bases each). The CDR3 is 13 residues long. Germline CDR1 is SGHRS and CDR2 is YFSETQ. Trimming took off 4 bases at V and 2 bases at J, with 10 bases between the two ends. The CDR3 sequence is CASSPGRTYEQYF. The CDR3 nucleotides are TGCGCCAGCAGCCCGGGACGGACCTACGAGCAGTACTTC.

The chain carries TRBV28 and TRBJ2-7; D might be TRBD1 or TRBD2, each matching 5 bases. With 5 bases removed from V and 0 bases from J, the gap between germline ends came to 14 bases. Germline CDR1 is MDHEN and CDR2 is SYDVKM. The CDR3 runs 15 residues. The CDR3 nucleotides are TGTGCCAGCAGTCGAACGCCCGGGACCTCCTACGAGCAGTACTTC. Its translation: CASSRTPGTSYEQYF.

This rearrangement joins TRBV6-1 to TRBJ1-5, with D hard to call. This CDR3 region has 15 residues. CDR1 MNHNS and CDR2 SASEGT come from the germline V gene. Trimming left V 7 bases short and J 0 bases short, with 13 bases between. The CDR3 region is CASIKEVPSNQPQHF. CDR3 bases: TGTGCCAGCATTAAAGAGGTACCTAGCAATCAGCCCCAGCATTTT.

This chain uses TRBV5-5 with TRBJ2-1; no definite D call. The CDR3 is made up of 15 amino acids. Trimming removed 5 bases at V and 6 bases at J, with 18 bases between. From germline, CDR1 is SGHKS and CDR2 YYEKEE (reference sequence). The CDR3 DNA is TGTGCCAGCAGACCCACCGCCGGGTCCGTCAATGAGCAGTTCTTC. Protein: CASRPTAGSVNEQFF.